The 27 T cell receptor beta chains in this list originate from one sample, sequenced in a study of a mutant IDH1 vaccine in newly diagnosed glioma. Their antigens remain unidentified. Time point defined: week 35, safety follow-up. Alongside topical imiquimod, each dose of vaccine comprised 300 ug of mutant IDH1 20-mer peptide. Assay: immunoSEQ multiplex PCR; the TCRdb copy retains only in-frame clones and omits some. This sample yields about 56,000 clones, of which roughly nine tenths are seen a single time; over 1.5% belongs to the top ten. The input for sequencing was PBMCs, taken from a glioma patient whose treatment included an IDH1 peptide vaccine. The origin of the receptors is a man aged 40-55 years with glioma.

The gene calls are TRBV19 and TRBJ2-7, with D possibly called TRBD1 or TRBD2 (5 bases each). CDR1 LNHDA and CDR2 SQIVND come from the germline V gene (reference sequence). Trimming removed 5 bases at V and 0 bases at J, with 11 bases between. CDR3 length: 14 residues. The DNA for the CDR3 is TGTGCCAGTAGTTGGGGACCGACCTCCTACGAGCAGTACTTC. It encodes CASSWGPTSYEQYF.

The CDR3 region is CASRGTLRNTEAFF. In nucleotides, the CDR3 is TGCGCCAGCAGAGGGACCCTGCGGAACACTGAAGCTTTCTTT. This sequence joins TRBV4-1 and TRBJ1-1; D may be TRBD1 (5 bases). V dropped 6 bases and J dropped 1 base, with 12 bases sitting between them. The CDR3 loop spans 14 amino acids. Germline CDR1 reads MGHRA; CDR2 reads YSYEKL.

The gene calls are TRBV28 and TRBJ2-2, with D uncertain. The CDR3 contains 13 residues. Germline V gene lookup returns CDR1 MDHEN and CDR2 SYDVKM. V lost 3 bases, J lost 4 bases, and 6 bases lay in between. CDR3 sequence: CASSFMGTGELFF. The CDR3, as DNA: TGTGCCAGCAGTTTCATGGGCACCGGGGAGCTGTTTTTT.

J is TRBJ2-1 and V is TRBV7-6; TRBD2 might be the D (6 bases). Deletions cut 9 bases from V and 6 bases from J, with 18 bases between. Per germline, CDR1 SGHVS and CDR2 FNYEAQ. The length of the CDR3 is 14 residues. CDR3 protein: CASGRRGSINEQFF. The DNA of the CDR3 is TGTGCCAGTGGGAGGAGGGGATCTATCAATGAGCAGTTCTTC.

The chain links TRBV14 to TRBJ2-3; D is perhaps TRBD2 (6 bases). The V gene lost 1 base and the J gene lost 3 bases, with 11 bases spanning the gap. The CDR3 loop spans 15 amino acids. Germline values: CDR1 SGHDN, CDR2 FVKESK. The CDR3 DNA reads TGTGCCAGCAGCCAAGGGGGACTTATGACAGATACGCAGTATTTT. Encoded protein: CASSQGGLMTDTQYF.

This chain connects TRBV6-6 to TRBJ2-6; no firm D call. Germline loops: CDR1 MNHNY, CDR2 SVGAGI (reference sequence). This CDR3 spans 13 amino acids. Trimming pared 7 bases from V and 0 bases from J, leaving 4 bases between. CDR3 in DNA: TGTGCCAGCACCCTCTCTGGGGCCAACGTCCTGACTTTC. This sequence encodes CASTLSGANVLTF.

The rearrangement links TRBV6-1 to TRBJ2-1, with 8 bases aligning to TRBD2. Germline V gene sequence: CDR1 MNHNS, CDR2 SASEGT. This CDR3 region has 13 residues. Losses at the gene ends were 4 bases for V and 8 bases for J; bases not matched to a gene: 4. Here the CDR3 DNA reads TGTGCCAGCAGTGGCCCAGCGGGAGATGAGCAGTTCTTC. It yields the protein CASSGPAGDEQFF.

V usage is TRBV7-2 and J usage is TRBJ2-1; D unresolved. The CDR3 contains 15 residues. The V gene's germline CDR1 is SGHTA and CDR2 FQGNSA. Between the trimmed V and J ends, which lost 1 base and 6 bases, there was a span of 13 bases. CDR3 protein: CASSLVVFPINEQFF. CDR3 nucleotide sequence: TGTGCCAGCAGCTTAGTAGTTTTCCCCATCAATGAGCAGTTCTTC.

The chain combines TRBV30 with TRBJ1-2; the D is unclear. The CDR3 has 15 amino acids. Trimming cost V 8 bases and J 7 bases, with 26 bases left between them. Germline CDR1 reads GTSNPN; CDR2 reads SVGIG (reference sequence). The CDR3 here is CALTSRGRGASGYTF. CDR3 coding DNA: TGTGCCCTTACTTCTCGCGGGAGAGGTGCGAGTGGCTACACCTTC.

The chain carries TRBV27 and TRBJ2-7, with 7 bases that match TRBD1. The CDR3 extends over 12 amino acids. Germline values: CDR1 MNHEY, CDR2 SMNVEV (reference sequence). V gave up 5 bases and J gave up 6 bases; unmatched junction bases: 4. The DNA of the CDR3 is TGTGCCAGCAGTCAAAAGGGGGCCGAGCAGTACTTC. Amino acids: CASSQKGAEQYF.

V usage is TRBV5-1 and J usage is TRBJ2-7; D unresolved. Trimming stripped 1 base from V and 5 bases from J, with 4 bases between. There are 11 residues in the CDR3. Germline loops: CDR1 SGHRS, CDR2 YFSETQ. The CDR3 protein is CASSLKNEQYF. CDR3 nucleotide sequence: TGCGCCAGCAGCTTGAAGAACGAGCAGTACTTC.

The chain uses TRBV19 and TRBJ1-4, with D possibly being TRBD1 (6 bases). Germline assignment: CDR1 LNHDA and CDR2 SQIVND (reference sequence). CDR3 length equals 15 residues. V was shortened by 3 bases and J by 6 bases, with 14 bases between the two germline ends. DNA for the CDR3: TGTGCCAGTAGTATTTACCGGGGGCGCGATGAAAAACTGTTTTTT. Its translation: CASSIYRGRDEKLFF.

The DNA of the CDR3 is TGTGCCAGCAGCGTAGGTGGGGCAAATACGCAGTATTTT. Its protein is CASSVGGANTQYF. The chain links TRBV9 to TRBJ2-3, with a possible D match to TRBD1 (5 bases). V was pared by 0 bases and J by 7 bases, with 9 bases between. Germline CDR1 is SGDLS and CDR2 is YYNGEE. The CDR3 has 13 amino acids.

V and J are TRBV4-3 and TRBJ2-2; D is perhaps TRBD1 or TRBD2 (6 bases each). The germline CDR1 and CDR2 sequences are LGHNA and YSLEER. V lost 1 base and J lost 5, with 11 bases in between. The CDR3 loop spans 15 amino acids. CDR3 residues: CASSQVGGRTGELFF. The CDR3 nucleotides are TGCGCCAGCAGCCAAGTCGGGGGCAGGACCGGGGAGCTGTTTTTT.

V and J are TRBV7-5 and TRBJ2-3; whether TRBD1, the table's D call, matches the DNA was not checked. TRBV7-5 is a recognized pseudogene. This CDR3 contains 15 residues. CDR3 in amino acids: CVRSSGRVGTDTQYF. The CDR3, as DNA: TGTGTCAGAAGCTCGGGCAGGGTAGGCACAGATACGCAGTATTTT.

The sample holds one count of this clone. The chain recombines TRBV19 with TRBJ1-3; no reliable D call. CDR1 and CDR2 (germline): LNHDA, SQIVND (reference sequence). This CDR3 contains 15 residues. The V end was cut by 3 bases, the J end by 2 bases, with 11 bases between. The CDR3 here is CASSMDLGTGNTIYF. CDR3 nucleotide sequence: TGTGCCAGTAGTATGGATTTAGGGACTGGAAACACCATATATTTT.

This chain joins TRBV6-1 and TRBJ1-2; no clear D. Trimming stripped 2 bases from V and 7 bases from J, with 11 bases between. Germline V lookup: CDR1 MNHNS, CDR2 SASEGT. The CDR3 runs 13 residues. The CDR3 nucleotides are TGTGCCAGCAGTGAATTAATGTTCCCTGGCTACACCTTC. Encoded protein: CASSELMFPGYTF.

Concerning this clone: The conserved phenylalanine or tryptophan normally closing the CDR3 is absent here, so this likely arose from a read error. The limits of the CDR3 on the DNA are not certain, so only TCRdb's listed CDR3 is given. This sequence joins TRBV10-3 and TRBJ2-7; the table's D call, TRBD2, was not checked against the DNA. Germline lookup yields CDR1 ENHRY and CDR2 SYGVKD. The CDR3 is 10 amino acids long, termini counted. This CDR3 reads CAISEITASR.

The genes are TRBV2 and TRBJ2-3; a possible D gene is TRBD2 (6 bases). Germline lookup yields CDR1 SNHLY and CDR2 FYNNEI. The CDR3 has 14 amino acids. V was shortened by 10 bases and J by 2 bases, with 16 bases between the two germline ends. CDR3 bases: TGTGCCATCCGACCGGGACTGATCACAGATACGCAGTATTTT. Its translation: CAIRPGLITDTQYF.

The chain has TRBV30 and TRBJ1-5; D call uncertain. The CDR3 spans 13 residues. Germline CDR1 and CDR2: GTSNPN and SVGIG (reference sequence). V lost 4 bases to trimming and J lost 5 bases, with 12 bases between them. CDR3 nucleotides: TGTGCCTGGAAGTTGTCGAGGGATCAGCCCCAGCATTTT. Amino acids: CAWKLSRDQPQHF.

In the case of this clone: The germline gene is not matched at one end of the junction; a read error may be the cause. This chain uses TRBV7-7 with TRBJ2-5; weak D call: TRBD2 (6 bases). Germline CDR1 and CDR2: SSHAT and FNYEAQ (reference sequence). The CDR3 contains 14 residues. The CDR3 DNA sequence: TGTGCTAGCAGCTTGGGAGTGGGGGGAGAGACCCAGTACTTC. Protein product: CASSLGVGGETQYF.

The chain joins TRBV9 to TRBJ2-1; D is unresolved. V was shortened by 0 bases and J by 6 bases, with 13 bases between the two germline ends. This CDR3 is 15 amino acids long. Germline V CDR1 and CDR2: SGDLS, YYNGEE. The DNA for the CDR3 is TGTGCCAGCAGCGTAGAACTGGCAACGGGCAATGAGCAGTTCTTC. This gives the protein CASSVELATGNEQFF.

The genes are TRBV19 and TRBJ2-7; D unresolved. The CDR3 length is 15 residues. Trimming shortened V by 5 bases and J by 0 bases, and 14 bases separated the two germline ends. Germline V gives CDR1 LNHDA, CDR2 SQIVND (reference sequence). The CDR3 bases are TGTGCCAGTAGTTCCTGGGATCCATTCTCCTACGAGCAGTACTTC. It translates to CASSSWDPFSYEQYF.

The chain carries TRBV5-1 and TRBJ2-3; the match to TRBD2 covers 11 bases. Germline V gene sequence: CDR1 SGHRS, CDR2 YFSETQ. After removal of 3 bases from V and 3 bases from J, the junction contained 0 bases not matched to a gene. The CDR3 runs 14 residues. This CDR3 is CASSSSGRTDTQYF. In DNA form, the CDR3 reads TGCGCCAGCAGCTCTAGCGGGAGGACAGATACGCAGTATTTT.

The chain couples TRBV18 to TRBJ1-1; the D is unclear. V dropped 3 bases and J dropped 5 bases, with 10 bases sitting between them. Per germline, CDR1 KGHSH and CDR2 LQKENI. The CDR3 spans 13 residues. CDR3 nucleotide sequence: TGTGCCAGCTCACCGTCGGGCCAGACTGAAGCTTTCTTT. Amino acid sequence: CASSPSGQTEAFF.

In the case of this clone: At one end, the junction sequence differs from germline, possibly due to a read error. The V gene is TRBV6-5, the J gene TRBJ2-7; a weak D match, TRBD1 (6 bases). The CDR3 has 15 amino acids. CDR1 and CDR2 from the germline V gene are MNHEY and SVGAGI. The CDR3 loop reads CASSDSGASSYEQYF. The CDR3 nucleotides are TGTGCCAGCAGTGACTCAGGGGCCAGCTCCTACGAGCAGTACTTC.

The V and J genes are TRBV19 and TRBJ2-7, with D perhaps given as TRBD1 or TRBD2 (5 bases each). The germline V gene encodes CDR1 LNHDA and CDR2 SQIVND (reference sequence). The CDR3 spans 15 residues. Trimming left V 6 bases short and J 6 bases short, with 21 bases between. The CDR3 DNA reads as TGTGCCAGTAGCAGGATGGGGGATTCCAACAGCGAGCAGTACTTC. Protein product: CASSRMGDSNSEQYF.